This T cell receptor (beta chain) derives from a study of blood T cell repertoires in COVID-19. Study-wide background: Samples representing acute and convalescent COVID-19 were sourced from the United States, Italy and Spain.

TCRdb keeps only in-frame clones here, not all; method: immunoSEQ multiplex PCR. The data contain about 170,000 clones, more than 70% of them singletons. Germline CDR1 and CDR2: MDHEN and SYDVKM. The CDR3 runs to 12 residues. V gave up 7 bases and J gave up 3 bases, with 6 bases separating them. This sequence joins TRBV28 and TRBJ2-2; D is unresolved. The source is a woman between 45 and 65 years old in a cohort exposed to, infected with or recovered from COVID-19 (not recorded which). The sample was PBMCs or T cells enriched from blood (not recorded which). This chain's CDR3 is CASTRDTGELFF. The CDR3, as DNA: TGTGCCAGCACCCGGGACACCGGGGAGCTGTTTTTT. Complete variable domain (other parts from reference TRBV28 and TRBJ2-2): DVKVTQSSRYLVKRTGEKVFLECVQDMDHENMFWYRQDPGLGLRLIYFSYDVKMKEKGDIPEGYSVSREKKERFSLILESASTNQTSMYLCASTRDTGELFFGEGSRLTVL.